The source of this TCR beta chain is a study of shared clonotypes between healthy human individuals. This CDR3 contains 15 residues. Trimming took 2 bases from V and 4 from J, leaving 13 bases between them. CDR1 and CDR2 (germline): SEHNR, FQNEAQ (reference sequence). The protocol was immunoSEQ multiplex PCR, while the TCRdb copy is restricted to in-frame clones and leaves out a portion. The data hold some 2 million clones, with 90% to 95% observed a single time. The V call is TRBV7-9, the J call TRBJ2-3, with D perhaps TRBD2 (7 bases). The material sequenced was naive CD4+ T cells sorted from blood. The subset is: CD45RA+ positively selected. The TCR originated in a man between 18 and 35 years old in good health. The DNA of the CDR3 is TGTGCCAGCAGCTTATATCGCGGGGGCCCAGATACGCAGTATTTT. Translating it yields CASSLYRGGPDTQYF.